Sequencing of this T cell receptor (beta chain) was carried out in a study of cytomegalovirus exposure and HLA in healthy donors. Overall study findings and caveats: It was fewer than 200 TCR beta chains that were listed as cytomegalovirus-associated. Sequencing artifact likely explains a cluster of highly shared sequence variants. It was reported in a later analysis that an Asian-associated ancestry cluster showed fewer N-insertions than the 666-donor mean.

The PCR employed 60 Vbeta primers together with 13 Jbeta primers. Generated by immunoSEQ multiplex PCR, the TCRdb table keeps only in-frame clones and is missing some. The profile shows tens of thousands of clones, approximately 60% of them singletons. Each donor was nominally healthy when sampled (though unrecorded immune exposures were likely). Notes on this clone: What it recognizes is unknown.

The J segment lost 5 bases and the V segment lost 4 bases, leaving 2 bases of the junction unmatched. This CDR3 is built from 14 residues. Germline V gene lookup returns CDR1 SNHLY and CDR2 FYNNEI. The V and J genes are TRBV2 and TRBJ2-2; the match to TRBD1 covers 9 bases. This receptor was obtained from a boy aged 5-17 years in good health and CMV-seropositive. Sequenced input: PBMCs. The CDR3 DNA follows: TGTGCCAGCAGTGTGGGACAGGGTACCGGGGAGCTGTTTTTT. This encodes CASSVGQGTGELFF.